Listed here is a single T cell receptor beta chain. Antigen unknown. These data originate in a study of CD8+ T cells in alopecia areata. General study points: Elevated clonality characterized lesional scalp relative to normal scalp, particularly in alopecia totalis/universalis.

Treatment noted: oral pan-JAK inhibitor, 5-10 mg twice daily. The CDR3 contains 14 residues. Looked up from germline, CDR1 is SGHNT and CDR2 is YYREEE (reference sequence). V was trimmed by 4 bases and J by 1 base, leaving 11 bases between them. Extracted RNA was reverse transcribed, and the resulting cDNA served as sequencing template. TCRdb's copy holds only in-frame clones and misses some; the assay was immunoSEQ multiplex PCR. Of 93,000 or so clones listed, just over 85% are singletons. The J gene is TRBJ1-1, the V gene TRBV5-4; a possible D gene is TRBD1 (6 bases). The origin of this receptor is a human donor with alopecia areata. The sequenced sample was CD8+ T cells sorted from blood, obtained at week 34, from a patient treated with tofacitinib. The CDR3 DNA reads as TGTGCCAGCAGCCAGAGGGGGGAGAACACTGAAGCTTTCTTT. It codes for CASSQRGENTEAFF. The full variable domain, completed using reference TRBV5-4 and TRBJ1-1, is ETGVTQSPTHLIKTRGQQVTLRCSSQSGHNTVSWYQQALGQGPQFIFQYYREEENGRGNFPPRFSGLQFPNYSSELNVNALELDDSALYLCASSQRGENTEAFFGQGTRLTVV.